This T cell receptor beta chain was observed in a study of cytomegalovirus exposure and HLA in healthy donors. General study findings and limits: Under in vitro conditions, three CMV-associated chains were confirmed as specific for CMV antigens.

PCR primers comprised 60 Vbeta and 13 Jbeta primers. Clones were read by immunoSEQ multiplex PCR, and TCRdb kept only the in-frame ones, dropping some. The sample records 150,000 or so clones, approximately 72% being singletons. This clone was seen more than once but under ten times. As yet, its antigen is unknown. This clonotype was obtained from a human donor in good health. Material for sequencing was PBMCs.

CDR3 in DNA: TGTGCCAGCAGTTATTTGACGGAGATCTATGGCTACACCTTC. This codes for CASSYLTEIYGYTF. The chain carries TRBV7-9 and TRBJ1-2; D is ambiguous. The V gene's germline CDR1 is SEHNR and CDR2 FQNEAQ (reference sequence). Trimming cost V 6 bases and J 4 bases, with 15 bases left between them. CDR3 length equals 14 residues.